The present TCR beta chain was sequenced within a study of CD8+CD57+ T cells in acquired aplastic anemia. Study in general: Recorded DNA amounts for sorted CD4+ and CD8+ cells had an average of around 3.4 ug. Study results and limitations: Simpson's diversity of CD8+ cells was not significantly different in patients compared with controls. Under 35 was the count of CD8+ CDR3 sequences that patients shared with controls.

The CDR3 loop spans 17 amino acids. V lost 0 bases and J 8 bases, leaving 20 bases between the germline ends. Germline CDR1 and CDR2: LGHNA and YNFKEQ. Genomic DNA was employed as the template in profiling TCR beta VDJ and CDR3. Using its own MiXCR run on the reads, TCRdb lists one record per CDR3 protein. The sample has about 240,000 distinct CDR3 sequences; 40% to 50% are singletons. Of note for this clonotype: No antigen is known for it.

Selection for sequencing was limited to patients who had shown CD8+CD57+ cell expansion by flow cytometry. When blood sampling took place, the patients had received no therapy. The J gene is TRBJ2-1, the V gene TRBV4-2; the D gene could be TRBD1 or TRBD2 (6 bases each). The receptor comes from a human donor with aplastic anemia. Sequencing was carried out using sorted CD4+, CD8+, or CD8+CD57+ T cells (not recorded which) from PBMCs. CDR3 loop: CASSQDIEWGAGDEQFF. Here the CDR3 DNA reads TGTGCCAGCAGCCAAGATATTGAATGGGGGGCTGGCGATGAGCAGTTCTTC.